The following is a T cell receptor (beta chain) sequence with its context. What it binds is unknown. These data originate in a study of cytomegalovirus exposure and HLA in healthy donors. Study-level information: Out of about 179 million T cells, an earlier analysis found some 120 million unique TCR beta sequences in total. Study-level findings and limits: TCR beta sequences reportedly predicted most subjects' HLA-A and HLA-B alleles accurately.

Primers: 60 Vbeta forward and 13 Jbeta reverse. Using immunoSEQ multiplex PCR, the repertoire was profiled, and TCRdb retains in-frame clones only, with some absent. This table has 73,000 or so clones, just over 75% appearing once. All the people who gave samples were healthy bone marrow donors. CDR1 is MNHEY, CDR2 SMNVEV, per germline (reference sequence). With 6 bases removed from V and 4 bases from J, the gap between germline ends came to 15 bases. The CDR3 has 14 residues. The receptor was derived from a middle-aged man in good health and CMV-seronegative. The specimen sequenced was PBMCs. The rearrangement links TRBV27 to TRBJ1-2, with D perhaps TRBD1 (5 bases). Written as DNA, the CDR3 is TGTGCCAGCAGCCGGACGCAGGGTCTCTATGGCTACACCTTC. Protein sequence: CASSRTQGLYGYTF.